These 14 T cell receptor beta chains originate from one sample sequenced in a study of breast tumors, draining lymph nodes, adjacent tissues. Axillary draining lymph nodes of breast cancer patients supplied the node samples. MiXCR was run by TCRdb on the multiplex PCR reads, yielding one entry per CDR3 protein. Here the sample spans 83,000 or so distinct CDR3 sequences, approximately 20% being singletons. Sequenced material: axillary lymph node tissue. These TCRs come from a female donor with breast cancer. Some clones in this sample may be carry-over from other donors' samples.

The rearrangement joins TRBV30 to TRBJ2-5; 9 bases line up with TRBD2. The length of the CDR3 is 14 residues. Per germline, CDR1 GTSNPN and CDR2 SVGIG (reference sequence). The V and J ends lost 5 bases and 3 bases, in that order; junction bases with no gene match: 7. CDR3 residues: CAWSGLAHEETQYF. CDR3 sequence (DNA): TGTGCCTGGTCGGGACTAGCCCATGAAGAGACCCAGTACTTC.

This clonotype has a count of ten or more. The chain uses TRBV7-2 and TRBJ1-6; D may be TRBD1 (6 bases). Germline CDR1 is SGHTA and CDR2 is FQGNSA. This CDR3 has 14 amino acids. The germline V and J ends were trimmed by 1 base and 7 bases, with 8 bases remaining between them. DNA for the CDR3: TGTGCCAGCAGCTTAGTTCAGGGGAATTCACCCCTCCACTTT. Its protein is CASSLVQGNSPLHF.

This clonotype was found many times. One end of the junction is discordant with germline, which a read error may explain. CDR3 bases: TGTGCCAGCAGGCAAGAACTAGCGTTGGATGAGCAGTTCTTC. Protein: CASRQELALDEQFF. The J gene is TRBJ2-1, the V gene TRBV4-2, with TRBD2 matching over 7 bases. The CDR3 has 14 residues. From germline, CDR1 is LGHNA and CDR2 YNFKEQ.

Details on this clonotype: This may be a read error, as it is one base from a much larger clone. This chain links TRBV11-3 with TRBJ2-2, with D possibly matching TRBD1 (5 bases). The V end was cut by 5 bases, the J end by 4 bases, with 11 bases between. The CDR3 is 14 residues long. CDR1 is SGHNT and CDR2 is YENEEA in the germline V gene. The CDR3 DNA follows: TGTGCCAGCAGCCCCTTAAGGGGCACCGGGGAGCTGTTTTTT. This sequence encodes CASSPLRGTGELFF.

This clonotype was detected many times. The chain has TRBV2 and TRBJ2-1, with TRBD2 matching 13 bases. The trim removed 6 bases at V and 3 bases at J, leaving 5 bases unmatched. The CDR3 sequence is 16 residues long. Germline CDR1 SNHLY, CDR2 FYNNEI. The CDR3 loop reads CASRRLAGGNYNEQFF. The CDR3 DNA follows: TGTGCCAGCAGGCGACTAGCGGGAGGCAACTACAATGAGCAGTTCTTC.

This clonotype was seen repeatedly, ten times or more. This chain connects TRBV7-8 to TRBJ1-3, with D possibly matching TRBD1 (6 bases). The germline V and J ends were trimmed by 0 bases and 4 bases, with 10 bases remaining between them. The CDR3 consists of 15 residues. CDR1 and CDR2 from the germline V gene are SGHVS and FQNEAQ. The CDR3 sequence is CASSLAGAGGNTIYF. CDR3 bases: TGTGCCAGCAGCTTAGCGGGGGCAGGGGGAAACACCATATATTTT.

This clonotype was seen ten or more times. The chain is built from TRBV28 and TRBJ1-2; 9 bases are shared with TRBD1. Germline values: CDR1 MDHEN, CDR2 SYDVKM. The J segment lost 4 bases and the V segment lost 5 bases, leaving 5 bases of the junction unmatched. The CDR3 is made up of 14 amino acids. DNA for the CDR3: TGTGCCAGCAGTCCGGGACAGGGCCCCTATGGCTACACCTTC. Translated: CASSPGQGPYGYTF.

This clonotype was seen repeatedly, ten times or more. The rearrangement uses TRBV20-1 and TRBJ2-5; 7 nucleotides line up with TRBD2. This CDR3 comprises 16 residues. Per the germline V gene, CDR1 is DFQATT and CDR2 is SNEGSKA (reference sequence). Germline trimming cut 3 bases from V and 0 bases from J; bases unmatched to any gene: 10. CDR3 residues: CSASYAGDLHQETQYF. DNA for the CDR3: TGCAGTGCTAGTTACGCGGGAGACCTCCACCAAGAGACCCAGTACTTC.

This clonotype was recorded at least ten times. The chain carries TRBV7-9 and TRBJ2-2, with 10 bases aligning to TRBD2. This CDR3 is built from 15 residues. The germline V gene encodes CDR1 SEHNR and CDR2 FQNEAQ (reference sequence). Germline trimming cut 3 bases from V and 5 bases from J; bases unmatched to any gene: 3. CDR3 protein: CASSFILAGTGELFF. The CDR3 DNA reads TGTGCCAGCAGCTTTATACTAGCGGGGACCGGGGAGCTGTTTTTT.

This clonotype was seen ten or more times. Germline is not matched at one junction end, which may reflect a read error. This chain uses TRBV27 with TRBJ1-2, with 7 positions matching TRBD1. The CDR3 runs 15 residues. Germline lookup yields CDR1 MNHEY and CDR2 SMNVEV (reference sequence). The CDR3 region is CASSSPHSTGRWMVF. CDR3 DNA: TGTGCCAGCAGTTCTCCTCACTCGACAGGGCGCTGGATGGTCTTC.

Ten or more counts support this clonotype. This chain joins TRBV2 and TRBJ1-4; 7 positions match TRBD1. Losses at the gene ends were 6 bases for V and 1 base for J; bases not matched to a gene: 2. CDR1 and CDR2 (germline): SNHLY, FYNNEI. The CDR3 runs 14 residues. The CDR3 DNA follows: TGTGCCAGCAGGTACAGGGGAACTAATGAAAAACTGTTTTTT. Translated, it gives CASRYRGTNEKLFF.

This clonotype has ten or more counts. The chain employs TRBV20-1 and TRBJ2-5; D not certain. The germline V gene has CDR1 DFQATT and CDR2 SNEGSKA (reference sequence). The CDR3 extends over 13 amino acids. The germline V and J ends were trimmed by 1 base and 1 base, with 7 bases remaining between them. CDR3 sequence: CSARVNSQETQYF. CDR3 bases: TGCAGTGCTAGAGTAAACAGCCAAGAGACCCAGTACTTC.

This clonotype has ten or more counts. V gene TRBV20-1 combines with J gene TRBJ2-2; tentative D call: TRBD2 (7 bases). Trimming took off 4 bases at V and 3 bases at J, with 9 bases between the two ends. The CDR3 length is 13 residues. CDR1 and CDR2 from the germline V gene are DFQATT and SNEGSKA (reference sequence). Written as DNA, the CDR3 is TGCAGTGCTATAGGGGGGGACACCGGGGAGCTGTTTTTT. This translates into CSAIGGDTGELFF.

This clonotype came up many times. The V gene is TRBV20-1, the J gene TRBJ2-3, with 7 bases lining up with TRBD1. V trimming: 4 bases; J trimming: 0 bases; junction bases outside the gene matches: 7. CDR3 length: 15 amino acids. Germline CDR1 and CDR2: DFQATT and SNEGSKA (reference sequence). The CDR3 spells CSAIKGASSTDTQYF. The CDR3 nucleotides read TGCAGTGCTATCAAGGGGGCCTCTAGCACAGATACGCAGTATTTT.